This TCR beta chain originates from a study of shared clonotypes between healthy human individuals. The trim removed 0 bases at V and 0 bases at J, leaving 10 bases unmatched. Germline loops: CDR1 SGDLS, CDR2 YYNGEE. This CDR3 has 19 amino acids. Repertoires were generated with immunoSEQ multiplex PCR, while TCRdb's copy carries only in-frame clones and drops some. The sample holds fewer than 850,000 clones, around 90% seen once. Material for sequencing was memory CD8+ T cells from PBMCs. Subset described: CD45RO+ cells pooled with CCR7-negative TemRA cells. The V and J genes are TRBV9 and TRBJ2-7; TRBD2 aligns across 12 bases. The TCR comes from a man younger than 35 in good health. Some clones in this sample may be carry-over from other donors' samples. This CDR3 is CASSVGGLAGGLSSYEQYF. CDR3 sequence (DNA): TGTGCCAGCAGCGTAGGTGGTCTAGCGGGAGGGCTAAGCTCCTACGAGCAGTACTTC. Based on the CDR3 plus reference TRBV9 and TRBJ2-7, the full variable domain is DSGVTQTPKHLITATGQRVTLRCSPRSGDLSVYWYQQSLDQGLQFLIQYYNGEERAKGNILERFSAQQFPDLHSELNLSSLELGDSALYFCASSVGGLAGGLSSYEQYFGPGTRLTVT.